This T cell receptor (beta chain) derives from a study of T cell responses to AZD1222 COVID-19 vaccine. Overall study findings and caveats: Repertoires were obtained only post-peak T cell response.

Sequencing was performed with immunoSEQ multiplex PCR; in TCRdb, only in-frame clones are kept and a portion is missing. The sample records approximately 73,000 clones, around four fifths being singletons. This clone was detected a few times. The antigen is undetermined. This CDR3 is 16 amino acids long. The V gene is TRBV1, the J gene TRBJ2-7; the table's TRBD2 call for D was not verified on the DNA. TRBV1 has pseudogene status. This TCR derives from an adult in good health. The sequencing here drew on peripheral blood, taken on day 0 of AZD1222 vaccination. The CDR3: CTSSHSGSGSCLEQYF. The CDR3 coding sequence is TGCACCAGCAGCCATTCGGGGAGCGGGAGCTGCCTAGAGCAGTACTTC.